This T cell receptor beta chain appears in the sequencing data of a study of OX40 agonist ivuxolimab in advanced cancers. Across the study: Each patient was given ivuxolimab into a vein every 2 weeks, at 0.01 to 10 mg/kg. Hepatocellular carcinoma, melanoma, renal cell or head and neck cancer was diagnosed in the dose-escalation patients.

Blood samples were obtained at baseline, cycle 4 day 1, and cycle 7 day 1. Regarding the study as a whole: There was clonal expansion of CD4+ and CD8+ blood T cells by week 6 at 0.1 to 3.0 mg/kg.

Assay used: immunoSEQ multiplex PCR; TCRdb lists only in-frame clones, some missing. This table holds 55,000 to 80,000 clones, around nine tenths found once. Of note for this clone: What it binds is not known.

Germline CDR1 is WSHSY and CDR2 is SAAADI. The CDR3 is made up of 13 amino acids. The J segment lost 6 bases and the V segment lost 7 bases, leaving 3 bases of the junction unmatched. The sequence derives from an adult with an advanced solid tumor such as melanoma, head and neck, liver or kidney cancer. The input for sequencing was CD4+ or CD8+ T cells sorted from blood, taken in a trial of the OX40 agonist ivuxolimab. This rearrangement joins TRBV10-2 to TRBJ1-5; 10 bases map to TRBD1. The CDR3 reads CASNGQGGQPQHF. As DNA, the CDR3 is TGCGCCAGCAACGGACAGGGGGGTCAGCCCCAGCATTTT.